This entry lists 30 T cell receptor beta chains sequenced from one sample in a study of OX40 agonist ivuxolimab in advanced cancers. The library was made by the immunoSEQ multiplex PCR assay. Drawn from immuneACCESS, this table holds only the in-frame rearrangements with V and J called that TCRdb kept. Clones are partly lost; checked studies trace under half to an unresolved V gene and leave the rest unexplained. This sample has fewer than 80,000 clones in its table, and about four fifths of those were observed once. The ten largest clones represent approximately 3.2% of the sample. Sequencing was performed on CD4+ or CD8+ T cells sorted from blood, taken in a trial of the OX40 agonist ivuxolimab. The origin of the receptors is an adult with an advanced solid tumor such as melanoma, head and neck, liver or kidney cancer.

The chain employs TRBV4-1 and TRBJ1-6; D may be TRBD1 (5 bases). The germline V gene encodes CDR1 MGHRA and CDR2 YSYEKL. V was trimmed by 4 bases and J by 5 bases, leaving 18 bases between them. The CDR3 totals 17 residues. CDR3 in amino acids: CASSPYRDLRNNSPLHF. In DNA form, the CDR3 reads TGCGCCAGCAGCCCATATCGGGACCTAAGGAATAATTCACCCCTCCACTTT.

The chain couples TRBV11-1 to TRBJ2-7, with TRBD1 identical over 9 bases. The junction had 1 base not matched to a gene; V was cut back by 2 bases and J by 5 bases. This CDR3 is 13 amino acids long. Per the germline V gene, CDR1 is SGHAT and CDR2 is FQDESV (reference sequence). The DNA of the CDR3 is TGTGCCAGCAGCTTAAGACAGGGGGACGAGCAGTACTTC. Amino acid sequence: CASSLRQGDEQYF.

Regarding this clone: Compared with germline, one end of the junction differs, possibly owing to a read error. The V gene is TRBV7-7, the J gene TRBJ2-5; D not certain. CDR1 and CDR2 from the germline V gene are SSHAT and FNYEAQ (reference sequence). The CDR3 is 13 amino acids. Written as DNA, the CDR3 is TGTGCTAGCAGCCAGGCGGAAGGAGAGACCCAGTACTTC. Its translation is CASSQAEGETQYF.

The genes are TRBV28 and TRBJ2-2; D gene unclear. The V and J ends lost 11 bases and 2 bases respectively, with 9 bases between them. The V gene's germline CDR1 is MDHEN and CDR2 SYDVKM. CDR3 length: 12 residues. CDR3 in DNA: TGTGCCTCCCAGGCTAACACCGGGGAGCTGTTTTTT. The encoded protein is CASQANTGELFF. Full variable domain (remainder filled in from reference TRBV28 and TRBJ2-2): DVKVTQSSRYLVKRTGEKVFLECVQDMDHENMFWYRQDPGLGLRLIYFSYDVKMKEKGDIPEGYSVSREKKERFSLILESASTNQTSMYLCASQANTGELFFGEGSRLTVL.

V usage is TRBV27 and J usage is TRBJ2-7; 9 nucleotides agree with TRBD2. CDR3 size: 16 residues. Germline V gives CDR1 MNHEY, CDR2 SMNVEV (reference sequence). Trimming cost V 4 bases and J 6 bases; bases outside gene matches: 13. The CDR3 sequence is CASSWGSSGVGREQYF. DNA for the CDR3: TGTGCCAGCAGTTGGGGATCTAGCGGGGTTGGTCGCGAGCAGTACTTC.

The rearrangement uses TRBV12-5 and TRBJ2-3; 16 bases align to TRBD2. Germline CDR1 and CDR2: LGHNT and FRNRAP. The ends lost 4 bases at V and 2 bases at J; junction bases unmatched: 6. This CDR3 has 18 residues. CDR3 nucleotide sequence: TGTGCTAGTGGTTGGAAGGGGACTAGCGGGGGGGCCACAGATACGCAGTATTTT. Protein: CASGWKGTSGGATDTQYF.

The chain is built from TRBV5-4 and TRBJ2-5; maybe TRBD2 (7 bases). Germline V gives CDR1 SGHNT, CDR2 YYREEE (reference sequence). Trimming removed 0 bases at V and 6 bases at J, with 15 bases between. This CDR3 comprises 15 residues. CDR3 sequence reads: CASSLGSGGSQTQYF. CDR3 nucleotide sequence: TGTGCCAGCAGCTTGGGGTCGGGGGGCTCCCAGACCCAGTACTTC.

The V call is TRBV2, the J call TRBJ1-2, with a possible D match to TRBD1 (5 bases). CDR1 is SNHLY and CDR2 is FYNNEI in the germline V gene. V was trimmed by 8 bases and J by 8 bases, leaving 18 bases between them. This CDR3 is 13 amino acids long. CDR3 sequence: CASGGDAGAGYTF. In DNA form, the CDR3 reads TGTGCCAGCGGAGGGGACGCCGGGGCGGGCTACACCTTC.

The chain is built from TRBV7-2 and TRBJ2-7; the D gene is possibly TRBD2 (5 bases). The V gene's germline CDR1 is SGHTA and CDR2 FQGNSA. V was pared by 1 base and J by 2 bases, with 15 bases between. The CDR3 totals 16 residues. The CDR3 sequence: CASSLGLSGSAYEQYF. The DNA of the CDR3 is TGTGCCAGCAGCTTAGGCCTAAGTGGTAGCGCCTACGAGCAGTACTTC. Full variable domain (rest looked up from reference TRBV7-2 and TRBJ2-7): GAGVSQSPSNKVTEKGKDVELRCDPISGHTALYWYRQSLGQGLEFLIYFQGNSAPDKSGLPSDRFSAERTGGSVSTLTIQRTQQEDSAVYLCASSLGLSGSAYEQYFGPGTRLTVT.

This clone was recorded a few times. The chain carries TRBV28 and TRBJ1-2; possibly TRBD1 for D (6 bases). The CDR3 contains 15 residues. V gave up 3 bases and J gave up 6 bases, with 17 bases separating them. Germline V gives CDR1 MDHEN, CDR2 SYDVKM. The CDR3 DNA follows: TGTGCCAGCAGTTTTCCGGTAGGACAGTCAAATGGCTACACCTTC. Protein product: CASSFPVGQSNGYTF.

The genes are TRBV28 and TRBJ1-4, with D perhaps TRBD1 (5 bases). The CDR3 is made up of 12 amino acids. Trimming left V 6 bases short and J 8 bases short, with 10 bases between. Germline lookup yields CDR1 MDHEN and CDR2 SYDVKM. Here the CDR3 reads CASSSREEKLFF. For the CDR3, the DNA is TGTGCCAGCAGCTCCAGGGAGGAAAAACTGTTTTTT.

The J gene is TRBJ2-1, the V gene TRBV30, with 13 bases aligning to TRBD2. Germline trimming cut 3 bases from V and 6 bases from J; bases unmatched to any gene: 8. The germline CDR1 and CDR2 sequences are GTSNPN and SVGIG (reference sequence). The CDR3 runs 16 residues. The CDR3 sequence is CAWRGTSGALTNEQFF. The CDR3, as DNA: TGTGCCTGGAGGGGGACTAGCGGGGCTCTTACCAATGAGCAGTTCTTC.

The V gene is TRBV5-1, the J gene TRBJ1-5; D unclear. V was cut by 6 bases and J by 1 base, with 17 bases left in between. The CDR3 consists of 16 residues. The germline V gene has CDR1 SGHRS and CDR2 YFSETQ. The CDR3 DNA is TGCGCCAGCATCCTCCTCAAGGGTCTAAGCAATCAGCCCCAGCATTTT. Translated: CASILLKGLSNQPQHF.

This chain connects TRBV19 to TRBJ2-5, with TRBD2 matching over 12 bases. Germline V gene data show CDR1 as LNHDA and CDR2 as SQIVND (reference sequence). The CDR3 totals 15 residues. The ends lost 3 bases at V and 5 bases at J; junction bases unmatched: 4. The CDR3 DNA reads as TGTGCCAGTAGTATCCTAACTAGCGGGGGGGAGACCCAGTACTTC. It codes for CASSILTSGGETQYF. The full variable domain, in which reference TRBV19 and TRBJ2-5 provide the parts outside the CDR3, is DGGITQSPKYLFRKEGQNVTLSCEQNLNHDAMYWYRQDPGQGLRLIYYSQIVNDFQKGDIAEGYSVSREKKESFPLTVTSAQKNPTAFYLCASSILTSGGETQYFGPGTRLLVL.

The gene calls are TRBV5-8 and TRBJ2-5; D is uncertain. V was clipped by 2 bases and J by 1 base, with 12 bases between them. CDR1 SGHTS and CDR2 YDEGEE come from the germline V gene. This CDR3 has 15 amino acids. The CDR3 sequence: CASSFKGQRQETQYF. In DNA, the CDR3 is TGTGCCAGCAGCTTTAAGGGTCAGCGCCAAGAGACCCAGTACTTC.

The chain employs TRBV7-2 and TRBJ2-4; D uncertain. Trimming removed 1 base from V and 7 bases from J, with 11 bases in between. There are 14 residues in the CDR3. In germline, CDR1 is SGHTA, CDR2 FQGNSA. This CDR3 reads CASSLDTDGNIQYF. For the CDR3, the DNA is TGTGCCAGCAGCTTAGACACAGACGGGAACATTCAGTACTTC.

This clone was recorded only once. Additional DNA sequences in this sample encode the identical CDR3. The J gene is TRBJ1-6, the V gene TRBV18; maybe TRBD1 (5 bases). Germline V CDR1 and CDR2: KGHSH, LQKENI. Trimming removed 6 bases from V and 8 bases from J, with 20 bases in between. The CDR3 is made up of 16 amino acids. The CDR3 reads CASSPRGQPNYSPLHF. DNA of the CDR3: TGTGCCAGCTCGCCGAGGGGCCAGCCGAATTATTCACCCCTCCACTTT.

This clone was recorded a few times. The chain carries TRBV18 and TRBJ2-7; 9 nucleotides agree with TRBD1. Trimming at V came to 3 bases and at J to 3 bases, leaving 3 bases not matched to a gene. The CDR3 runs to 14 residues. Per the germline V gene, CDR1 is KGHSH and CDR2 is LQKENI. Written as DNA, the CDR3 is TGTGCCAGCTCACCCCGACAGGGGGTCTACGAGCAGTACTTC. Residues: CASSPRQGVYEQYF.

The chain links TRBV5-6 to TRBJ1-6, with no clear D. V was cut by 4 bases and J by 5 bases, with 10 bases left in between. This CDR3 is 14 amino acids long. The germline gives CDR1 SGHDT, CDR2 YYEEEE. The DNA for the CDR3 is TGTGCCAGCAGCGCCAGGAAAAATAATTCACCCCTCCACTTT. Translation gives CASSARKNNSPLHF.

The table lists this clone with many counts. V gene TRBV4-1 combines with J gene TRBJ1-2, with 10 bases lining up with TRBD1. This CDR3 has 13 residues. Per the germline V gene, CDR1 is MGHRA and CDR2 is YSYEKL. The V and J ends lost 4 bases and 6 bases, in that order; junction bases with no gene match: 2. The DNA for the CDR3 is TGCGCCAGCAGCCTCGGGACAGGGGATGGCTACACCTTC. It translates to CASSLGTGDGYTF.

This chain uses TRBV2 with TRBJ1-5; D gene unclear. The germline V and J ends were trimmed by 8 bases and 4 bases, with 9 bases remaining between them. Germline V lookup: CDR1 SNHLY, CDR2 FYNNEI. The CDR3 extends over 12 amino acids. CDR3 residues: CASDSANQPQHF. CDR3 nucleotides: TGTGCCAGCGACTCGGCAAATCAGCCCCAGCATTTT.

The rearrangement uses TRBV6-5 and TRBJ1-1; tentatively, D is TRBD1 (5 bases). This CDR3 has 14 residues. V was pared by 4 bases and J by 1 base, with 10 bases between. The germline CDR1 and CDR2 sequences are MNHEY and SVGAGI. The CDR3 DNA is TGTGCCAGCAGTTCGCGAACAGGGAACACTGAAGCTTTCTTT. This encodes CASSSRTGNTEAFF.

V is TRBV5-1 and J is TRBJ1-2; D gene ambiguous. The germline CDR1 and CDR2 sequences are SGHRS and YFSETQ. The CDR3 consists of 14 residues. V was shortened by 0 bases and J by 7 bases, with 13 bases between the two germline ends. Here the CDR3 reads CASSLGTAGGGYTF. CDR3 coding DNA: TGCGCCAGCAGCTTGGGGACGGCGGGAGGTGGCTACACCTTC. The full variable domain, with the rest looked up from reference TRBV5-1 and TRBJ1-2, is KAGVTQTPRYLIKTRGQQVTLSCSPISGHRSVSWYQQTPGQGLQFLFEYFSETQRNKGNFPGRFSGRQFSNSRSEMNVSTLELGDSALYLCASSLGTAGGGYTFGSGTRLTVV.

This chain joins TRBV6-5 and TRBJ2-3; 7 bases agree with TRBD2. Germline values: CDR1 MNHEY, CDR2 SVGAGI. V lost 0 bases to trimming and J lost 6 bases; unmatched junction nucleotides: 6. CDR3 length equals 15 residues. Written as DNA, the CDR3 is TGTGCCAGCAGTTACTCGCGGGGGAGGGGTGATACGCAGTATTTT. The encoded protein is CASSYSRGRGDTQYF.

The chain is built from TRBV30 and TRBJ1-5, with D maybe TRBD1 (5 bases). The V and J ends lost 1 base and 0 bases respectively, with 16 bases between them. The germline V gene encodes CDR1 GTSNPN and CDR2 SVGIG (reference sequence). The CDR3 is 17 residues long. The CDR3 is CAWSASGVGYSNQPQHF. For the CDR3, the DNA is TGTGCCTGGAGTGCATCGGGGGTGGGGTATAGCAATCAGCCCCAGCATTTT.

The V gene is TRBV7-9, the J gene TRBJ2-5, with 7 nucleotides matching TRBD1. V gave up 1 base and J gave up 2 bases; unmatched junction bases: 4. Germline assignment: CDR1 SEHNR and CDR2 FQNEAQ (reference sequence). The CDR3 has 15 residues. Here the CDR3 reads CASSLGGTEQETQYF. The CDR3 region has the DNA TGTGCCAGCAGCTTAGGAGGGACAGAACAAGAGACCCAGTACTTC.

V and J are TRBV5-8 and TRBJ2-6; no reliable D call. V was clipped by 0 bases and J by 1 base, with 5 bases between them. The CDR3 runs 15 residues. From germline, CDR1 is SGHTS and CDR2 YDEGEE. The CDR3 sequence is CASSLGNSGANVLTF. Here the CDR3 DNA reads TGTGCCAGCAGCTTGGGCAATTCTGGGGCCAACGTCCTGACTTTC.

The chain uses TRBV18 and TRBJ1-2; TRBD1 is a possible D gene (5 bases). The CDR3 covers 17 residues. Germline values: CDR1 KGHSH, CDR2 LQKENI. V shed 2 bases and J shed 5 bases, with 21 bases lying between them. CDR3 sequence: CASSPYPTVDRGYGYTF. The DNA of the CDR3 is TGTGCCAGCTCACCATATCCGACAGTCGATAGGGGTTATGGCTACACCTTC.

The chain carries TRBV2 and TRBJ1-1; a possible D gene is TRBD1 (6 bases). Germline values: CDR1 SNHLY, CDR2 FYNNEI. The CDR3 is 11 amino acids. The V end was cut by 7 bases, the J end by 11 bases, with 14 bases between. The CDR3 is CASNRGGAAFF. The CDR3 DNA reads TGTGCCAGCAACCGTGGGGGGGCGGCTTTCTTT.

V and J are TRBV28 and TRBJ2-7; 9 bases map to TRBD1. This CDR3 is built from 16 residues. Germline V gene data show CDR1 as MDHEN and CDR2 as SYDVKM. The junction had 14 bases not matched to a gene; V was cut back by 5 bases and J by 6 bases. In DNA form, the CDR3 reads TGTGCCAGCAGTCCCCCCGTCGGGACAGGGACCACCGAGCAGTACTTC. Translation gives CASSPPVGTGTTEQYF.